This T cell receptor (beta chain) was documented in a study of blood T cell repertoires in COVID-19. Assay: immunoSEQ multiplex PCR; the TCRdb copy retains only in-frame clones and omits some. The table has around 160,000 clones, approximately 80% seen once. The CDR3 is 15 amino acids. Germline CDR1 reads SGHDT; CDR2 reads YYEEEE. Trimming at V came to 2 bases and at J to 2 bases, leaving 5 bases not matched to a gene. The rearrangement links TRBV5-6 to TRBJ2-3, with TRBD2 matching 7 bases. The sequence came from a woman older than 75 with acute or convalescent COVID-19. The sample comprised peripheral blood. CDR3 amino acids: CASSLPGLSTDTQYF. The CDR3 bases are TGTGCCAGCAGCTTACCGGGACTATCCACAGATACGCAGTATTTT.